This TCR beta chain was sequenced in a study of technical replicates of blood from a few donors. This clone is a singleton in its sample. Germline V lookup: CDR1 SGHVS, CDR2 FNYEAQ. The CDR3 has 15 amino acids. Trimming took 1 base from V and 4 from J, leaving 14 bases between them. Using immunoSEQ multiplex PCR, the repertoire was profiled, and TCRdb retains in-frame clones only, with some absent. The table lists tens of thousands of clones, roughly 94% of them singletons. The TCR was taken from a human donor in good health. Some clones in this sample may be carry-over from other donors' samples. The rearrangement links TRBV7-6 to TRBJ2-7, with D perhaps matching TRBD2 (6 bases). The source material was PBMCs. CDR3 DNA sequence: TGTGCCAGCAGCTTAGGGCCGGGCGGGGTATACGAGCAGTACTTC. Translation gives CASSLGPGGVYEQYF.